The T cell receptor beta chain under discussion was sequenced for a study of shared clonotypes between healthy human individuals. General study points: Sampling used blood alone; tissue repertoires probably differ.

This CDR3 is built from 14 residues. V lost 1 base and J lost 9, with 16 bases in between. Germline loops: CDR1 MNHEY, CDR2 SVGAGI. The assay was carried out at the deep level. The method was immunoSEQ multiplex PCR; TCRdb's version includes in-frame clones alone and lacks a portion of them. The sample holds approximately 740,000 clones; roughly 70% are singletons and the top ten take approximately 1.8%. Regarding this clone: No antigen is known for it.

This chain uses TRBV6-5 with TRBJ2-7; D is possibly TRBD1 or TRBD2 (5 bases each). This TCR was sampled from a woman aged 30 to 39 in good health. Sequencing was carried out using memory CD4+ T cells sorted from blood. Documented subset: CD45RA-negative fraction. CDR3 bases: TGTGCCAGCAGTTACTTGGGACCAGGGTCGGGGCAGTACTTC. Translation: CASSYLGPGSGQYF.